A single sample is the source of the 24 T cell receptor beta chains below, sequenced in a study of cytomegalovirus exposure and HLA in healthy donors. A multiplex PCR was run with 60 Vbeta primers and 13 Jbeta primers. Data came from immunoSEQ multiplex PCR; TCRdb stores just in-frame clones and leaves some out. The table lists approximately 150,000 clones, around three quarters of them singletons. Source material: PBMCs. The receptors come from a middle-aged woman in good health and CMV-seronegative.

The chain couples TRBV11-1 to TRBJ2-7; no firm D call. V shed 1 base and J shed 0 bases, with 16 bases lying between them. The CDR3 runs to 17 residues. Germline V gene lookup returns CDR1 SGHAT and CDR2 FQDESV (reference sequence). The CDR3 sequence is CASSLGYSASLSYEQYF. The CDR3, as DNA: TGTGCCAGCAGCTTAGGCTACAGTGCGTCTCTCTCCTACGAGCAGTACTTC.

The chain carries TRBV30 and TRBJ2-1; D not certain. The V and J ends lost 1 base and 1 base respectively, with 5 bases between them. Germline V gene data show CDR1 as GTSNPN and CDR2 as SVGIG (reference sequence). This CDR3 comprises 13 residues. The CDR3 here is CAWSGVSYNEQFF. As DNA, the CDR3 is TGTGCCTGGAGTGGAGTTTCCTACAATGAGCAGTTCTTC.

The chain carries TRBV29-1 and TRBJ2-7; possibly TRBD2 for D (6 bases). Germline V gives CDR1 SQVTM, CDR2 ANQGSEA. V lost 5 bases and J 3 bases, leaving 11 bases between the germline ends. CDR3 length: 12 amino acids. DNA of the CDR3: TGCAGCGTTCGGGACTTCATCTACGAGCAGTACTTC. Protein sequence: CSVRDFIYEQYF.

This clone showed up just a few times. V and J are TRBV5-1 and TRBJ2-3, with TRBD2 matching over 8 bases. With 2 bases clipped from V and 1 base from J, the junction kept 3 bases outside the gene matches. The CDR3 covers 15 residues. Germline V gives CDR1 SGHRS, CDR2 YFSETQ. As DNA, the CDR3 is TGCGCCAGCAGCTTATGGCGGGAGGGCACAGATACGCAGTATTTT. Translating gives CASSLWREGTDTQYF.

Only a few counts were recorded for this clone. The rearrangement joins TRBV5-1 to TRBJ1-4; D is undetermined. CDR3 size: 13 residues. Trimming cost V 0 bases and J 7 bases, with 7 bases left between them. Per the germline V gene, CDR1 is SGHRS and CDR2 is YFSETQ. The CDR3 region has the DNA TGCGCCAGCAGCTTGGTGCCACTTGAAAAACTGTTTTTT. This encodes CASSLVPLEKLFF.

The chain links TRBV27 to TRBJ2-2; 9 nucleotides agree with TRBD2. Germline V gene sequence: CDR1 MNHEY, CDR2 SMNVEV (reference sequence). The CDR3 is made up of 13 amino acids. J lost 6 bases, V lost 6 bases, and 2 bases had no gene match. CDR3 loop: CASRREGSGELFF. The DNA for the CDR3 is TGTGCCAGCAGGCGGGAGGGCTCCGGGGAGCTGTTTTTT.

V is TRBV20-1 and J is TRBJ1-2; D is unclear. This CDR3 spans 11 amino acids. The germline gives CDR1 DFQATT, CDR2 SNEGSKA (reference sequence). Trimming shortened V by 6 bases and J by 8 bases, and 13 bases separated the two germline ends. The CDR3 DNA reads as TGCAGTGCCAGGTCGGTAAAAGGCTACACCTTC. The encoded protein is CSARSVKGYTF.

V gene TRBV27 combines with J gene TRBJ2-2; D is ambiguous. The V end was cut by 5 bases, the J end by 5 bases, with 12 bases between. The CDR3 has 14 residues. The germline V gene encodes CDR1 MNHEY and CDR2 SMNVEV (reference sequence). CDR3: CASSPTFRTGELFF. The DNA for the CDR3 is TGTGCCAGCAGTCCTACCTTTCGAACCGGGGAGCTGTTTTTT.

This clone came up a few times. This CDR3 reads CASSIGDRGPGGYTF. In DNA form, the CDR3 reads TGTGCCAGTAGTATAGGGGACAGGGGGCCTGGCGGCTACACCTTC. The V call is TRBV19, the J call TRBJ1-2, with 12 bases fitting TRBD1. The V and J ends lost 1 base and 8 bases, in that order; junction bases with no gene match: 5. Looked up from germline, CDR1 is LNHDA and CDR2 is SQIVND (reference sequence). The CDR3 spans 15 residues. Drawing the rest from reference TRBV19 and TRBJ1-2, the complete variable domain is DGGITQSPKYLFRKEGQNVTLSCEQNLNHDAMYWYRQDPGQGLRLIYYSQIVNDFQKGDIAEGYSVSREKKESFPLTVTSAQKNPTAFYLCASSIGDRGPGGYTFGSGTRLTVV.

The table lists this clone with a few counts. The chain recombines TRBV11-3 with TRBJ2-1; TRBD2 matches 15 bases. This CDR3 spans 19 amino acids. The trim removed 0 bases at V and 7 bases at J, leaving 10 bases unmatched. Looked up from germline, CDR1 is SGHNT and CDR2 is YENEEA. As DNA, the CDR3 is TGTGCCAGCAGCTTAGATCCCCCGGGACTAGCGGGAGGTAGGAATGAGCAGTTCTTC. Translation gives CASSLDPPGLAGGRNEQFF. Combining the CDR3 with reference TRBV11-3 and TRBJ2-1 gives the whole variable domain EAGVVQSPRYKIIEKKQPVAFWCNPISGHNTLYWYLQNLGQGPELLIRYENEEAVDDSQLPKDRFSAERLKGVDSTLKIQPAELGDSAVYLCASSLDPPGLAGGRNEQFFGPGTRLTVL.

The chain uses TRBV11-2 and TRBJ2-7; D might be TRBD2 (5 bases). The V end was cut by 1 base, the J end by 3 bases, with 13 bases between. The CDR3 totals 15 residues. Germline CDR1 reads SGHAT; CDR2 reads FQNNGV. This CDR3 reads CASSLVRGVRYEQYF. DNA of the CDR3: TGTGCCAGCAGCTTAGTTCGGGGAGTACGCTACGAGCAGTACTTC.

The gene calls are TRBV7-9 and TRBJ2-5; no reliable D call. V was cut by 0 bases and J by 2 bases, with 10 bases left in between. Germline CDR1 and CDR2: SEHNR and FQNEAQ (reference sequence). This CDR3 region has 15 residues. Here the CDR3 DNA reads TGTGCCAGCAGCTTAGCCCCAACAGTTCAAGAGACCCAGTACTTC. It is translated as CASSLAPTVQETQYF. The full variable domain, completed using reference TRBV7-9 and TRBJ2-5, is DTGVSQNPRHKITKRGQNVTFRCDPISEHNRLYWYRQTLGQGPEFLTYFQNEAQLEKSRLLSDRFSAERPKGSFSTLEIQRTEQGDSAMYLCASSLAPTVQETQYFGPGTRLLVL.

This clone occurred a few times. V and J are TRBV28 and TRBJ2-2, with TRBD1 as a possible D gene (7 bases). CDR1 and CDR2 from the germline V gene are MDHEN and SYDVKM. V dropped 2 bases and J dropped 1 base, with 20 bases sitting between them. CDR3 size: 19 residues. The CDR3 DNA follows: TGTGCCAGCAGTTTACACAGGGGATCGAGCGGGCGGAACACCGGGGAGCTGTTTTTT. Protein: CASSLHRGSSGRNTGELFF.

This rearrangement joins TRBV5-1 to TRBJ1-2; perhaps TRBD1 as D (5 bases). Trimming shortened V by 0 bases and J by 2 bases, and 5 bases separated the two germline ends. Germline loops: CDR1 SGHRS, CDR2 YFSETQ. CDR3 length: 13 amino acids. CDR3 DNA sequence: TGCGCCAGCAGCTTGGGACAGAACTATGGCTACACCTTC. Translation gives CASSLGQNYGYTF.

As to this clone: The limits of the CDR3 on the DNA are not certain, so only TCRdb's listed CDR3 is given. The J gene is TRBJ2-5, the V gene TRBV28; TRBD2 reflects the table's D call only, with no check against the DNA. Germline V lookup: CDR1 MDHEN, CDR2 SYDVKM. The CDR3 is 16 amino acids in total, end residues counted. The CDR3 loop reads CASSSSKRELIETQYF.

The chain joins TRBV28 to TRBJ2-2, with 11 bases matching TRBD2. CDR1 MDHEN and CDR2 SYDVKM come from the germline V gene. This CDR3 has 17 amino acids. After removal of 6 bases from V and 2 bases from J, the junction contained 8 bases not matched to a gene. CDR3 bases: TGTGCCAGCAGGGGGGGACTAGCGGTTCTTAACACCGGGGAGCTGTTTTTT. This gives the protein CASRGGLAVLNTGELFF.

The V and J genes are TRBV2 and TRBJ1-4; the D gene is possibly TRBD1 (5 bases). The V gene's germline CDR1 is SNHLY and CDR2 FYNNEI. The CDR3 is made up of 16 amino acids. V was clipped by 6 bases and J by 0 bases, with 14 bases between them. CDR3 loop: CASRKLTDATNEKLFF. CDR3 DNA sequence: TGTGCCAGCAGAAAATTGACAGATGCAACTAATGAAAAACTGTTTTTT.

The gene calls are TRBV25-1 and TRBJ2-7, with D tentatively TRBD1 (7 bases). The V and J ends lost 4 bases and 6 bases respectively, with 16 bases between them. The germline V gene encodes CDR1 MGHDK and CDR2 SYGVNS. The CDR3 runs 14 residues. CDR3 residues: CASSVGRQGAEQYF. The CDR3 nucleotides are TGTGCCAGCAGTGTCGGGAGACAGGGCGCCGAGCAGTACTTC.

The chain is built from TRBV5-4 and TRBJ2-7; 7 bases line up with TRBD1. CDR1 and CDR2 from the germline V gene are SGHNT and YYREEE (reference sequence). Trimming took 3 bases from V and 4 from J; bases not matched to a gene: 13. CDR3 length equals 16 residues. The CDR3 loop reads CASSYGTAYTIYEQYF. CDR3 in DNA: TGTGCCAGCAGCTATGGGACAGCTTACACCATTTACGAGCAGTACTTC. Variable domain in full (rest from reference TRBV5-4 and TRBJ2-7): ETGVTQSPTHLIKTRGQQVTLRCSSQSGHNTVSWYQQALGQGPQFIFQYYREEENGRGNFPPRFSGLQFPNYSSELNVNALELDDSALYLCASSYGTAYTIYEQYFGPGTRLTVT.

This clone has a handful of counts. V is TRBV2 and J is TRBJ2-6; no firm D call. The length of the CDR3 is 15 residues. Germline V gene data show CDR1 as SNHLY and CDR2 as FYNNEI. The V and J ends lost 3 bases and 1 base respectively, with 7 bases between them. DNA of the CDR3: TGTGCCAGCAGTGACAGACTTTCTGGGGCCAACGTCCTGACTTTC. It encodes CASSDRLSGANVLTF. Combining the CDR3 with reference TRBV2 and TRBJ2-6 gives the whole variable domain EPEVTQTPSHQVTQMGQEVILRCVPISNHLYFYWYRQILGQKVEFLVSFYNNEISEKSEIFDDQFSVERPDGSNFTLKIRSTKLEDSAMYFCASSDRLSGANVLTFGAGSRLTVL.

The chain couples TRBV6-5 to TRBJ2-7; D not certain. Germline CDR1 is MNHEY and CDR2 is SVGAGI. This CDR3 has 12 residues. V was clipped by 8 bases and J by 4 bases, with 12 bases between them. The CDR3 here is CASGYFEYEQYF. The CDR3 DNA follows: TGTGCCAGCGGATACTTTGAGTACGAGCAGTACTTC.

The CDR3 sequence is CASNRAGAGELFF. The CDR3, as DNA: TGTGCCAGCAATCGGGCGGGGGCCGGGGAGCTGTTTTTT. This chain connects TRBV6-5 to TRBJ2-2; TRBD2 agrees at 7 bases. CDR1 and CDR2 (germline): MNHEY, SVGAGI. This CDR3 is 13 amino acids long. V was clipped by 7 bases and J by 6 bases; unmatched bases: 5.

This CDR3 reads CAVKEEYRDEKLFF. CDR3 coding DNA: TGTGCCGTAAAGGAGGAGTACCGGGATGAAAAACTGTTTTTT. The V and J genes are TRBV19 and TRBJ1-4; D gene unclear. The length of the CDR3 is 14 residues. V lost 11 bases, J lost 6 bases, and 19 bases lay in between. Per the germline V gene, CDR1 is LNHDA and CDR2 is SQIVND (reference sequence).

The chain joins TRBV19 to TRBJ1-1, with D possibly TRBD1 on 6 matching bases. The ends were cut back, 5 bases at V and 7 bases at J, with 23 bases in the middle. Germline CDR1 and CDR2: LNHDA and SQIVND (reference sequence). The CDR3 contains 16 residues. The CDR3 coding sequence is TGTGCCAGTAGTGTTCAGGGGTTCCCCGGATCTAGTGAAGCTTTCTTT. This gives the protein CASSVQGFPGSSEAFF.